This T cell receptor (beta chain) is drawn from a study of cytomegalovirus exposure and HLA in healthy donors. The PCR had 60 Vbeta and 13 Jbeta primers. This table comes from immunoSEQ multiplex PCR, and its TCRdb copy is limited to in-frame clones, with some not included. The sample has about 140,000 clones. Material for sequencing was PBMCs. This receptor was identified in a woman in her late teens or twenties in good health and CMV-seronegative.

CDR3 in DNA: TGTGCCAGCAGCCCACCGTCGGGACAGGGTTATTCACCCCTCCACTTT. Translated: CASSPPSGQGYSPLHF. V is TRBV7-2 and J is TRBJ1-6, with TRBD1 matching over 9 bases. With 5 bases clipped from V and 8 bases from J, the junction kept 10 bases outside the gene matches. The germline V gene encodes CDR1 SGHTA and CDR2 FQGNSA. The CDR3 is 16 residues long.